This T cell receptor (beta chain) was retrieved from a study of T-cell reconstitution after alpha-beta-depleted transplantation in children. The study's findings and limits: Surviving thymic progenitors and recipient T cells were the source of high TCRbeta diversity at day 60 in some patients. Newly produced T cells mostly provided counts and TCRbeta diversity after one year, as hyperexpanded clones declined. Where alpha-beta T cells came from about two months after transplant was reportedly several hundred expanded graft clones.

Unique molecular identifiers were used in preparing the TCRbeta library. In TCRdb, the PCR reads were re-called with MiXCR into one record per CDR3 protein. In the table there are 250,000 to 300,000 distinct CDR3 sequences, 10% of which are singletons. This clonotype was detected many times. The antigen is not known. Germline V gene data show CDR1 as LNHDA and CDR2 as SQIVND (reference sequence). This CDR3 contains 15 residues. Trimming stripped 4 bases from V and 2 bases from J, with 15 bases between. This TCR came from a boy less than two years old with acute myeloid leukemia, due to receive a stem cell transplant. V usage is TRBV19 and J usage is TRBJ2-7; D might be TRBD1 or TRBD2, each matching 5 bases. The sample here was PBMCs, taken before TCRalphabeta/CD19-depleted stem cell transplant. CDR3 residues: CASSTGSGFPYEQYF. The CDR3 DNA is TGTGCCAGTAGTACGGGGTCAGGGTTCCCCTACGAGCAGTACTTC.